The 28 T cell receptor beta chains presented below share a single source sample, sequenced in a study of CD4+ T cells in melanoma. Some clones are missing from TCRdb's copy, which holds only in-frame ones; the method was immunoSEQ multiplex PCR. The sample contains 15,000 to 20,000 clones, roughly 80% of which appear only once. Material: cells from a culture (not recorded whether cultured in vitro). Receptor source: a human donor with melanoma.

The sample holds a few counts of this clone. The V call is TRBV7-9, the J call TRBJ2-4; D is ambiguous. Germline lookup yields CDR1 SEHNR and CDR2 FQNEAQ (reference sequence). V gave up 1 base and J gave up 0 bases, with 7 bases separating them. This CDR3 is 15 amino acids long. Here the CDR3 DNA reads TGTGCCAGCAGCTTAGGAGCAGGAGCCAAAAACATTCAGTACTTC. It codes for CASSLGAGAKNIQYF.

The chain joins TRBV21-1 to TRBJ1-1; the tabulated D call, TRBD1, remains unverified against the DNA. TRBV21-1 is given as a pseudogene. CDR3 length: 14 residues. The CDR3 region is CASSRKGMNTEAFF. The CDR3 DNA follows: TGTGCCAGCAGCAGAAAGGGGATGAACACTGAAGCTTTCTTT.

The chain carries TRBV2 and TRBJ1-5; 8 bases map to TRBD1. With 6 bases clipped from V and 3 bases from J, the junction kept 4 bases outside the gene matches. Germline CDR1 is SNHLY and CDR2 is FYNNEI. The CDR3 contains 14 residues. CDR3 amino acids: CASSGTGYNQPQHF. The CDR3 bases are TGTGCCAGCAGCGGGACAGGCTACAATCAGCCCCAGCATTTT.

J is TRBJ2-6 and V is TRBV4-2; 7 bases agree with TRBD1. The CDR3 runs 18 residues. The V gene's germline CDR1 is LGHNA and CDR2 YNFKEQ. V gave up 4 bases and J gave up 0 bases; unmatched junction bases: 9. CDR3 DNA: TGTGCCAGCAGCCCGAGGGGACAGTCCAACTCTGGGGCCAACGTCCTGACTTTC. Protein product: CASSPRGQSNSGANVLTF.

The CDR3 DNA reads TGTGCCAGCAGCTTTTCTAGCGGGGGGGCGTCGTCCTACGAGCAGTACTTC. It specifies CASSFSSGGASSYEQYF. The chain has TRBV7-2 and TRBJ2-7; 12 positions match TRBD2. Germline CDR1 SGHTA, CDR2 FQGNSA. With 3 bases clipped from V and 1 base from J, the junction kept 7 bases outside the gene matches. This CDR3 is 17 amino acids long.

The V call is TRBV11-2, the J call TRBJ2-2; D may correspond to TRBD1 or TRBD2 (5 bases each). V was pared by 6 bases and J by 7 bases, with 12 bases between. The V gene's germline CDR1 is SGHAT and CDR2 FQNNGV. This CDR3 spans 13 amino acids. Here the CDR3 reads CASRAREIGELFF. The CDR3 region has the DNA TGTGCCAGCAGAGCCAGGGAGATCGGGGAGCTGTTTTTT.

The J gene is TRBJ2-7, the V gene TRBV2; D may match TRBD1 or TRBD2 (7 bases each). The CDR3 length is 16 residues. Per germline, CDR1 SNHLY and CDR2 FYNNEI. Trimming left V 11 bases short and J 0 bases short, with 23 bases between. The CDR3 loop reads CASQQGGRGGSYEQYF. The CDR3 coding sequence is TGTGCCTCCCAGCAGGGGGGCAGGGGGGGCTCCTACGAGCAGTACTTC.

The CDR3 spells CASSYRGEYNEQFF. DNA for the CDR3: TGTGCCAGCAGCTACCGGGGGGAGTACAATGAGCAGTTCTTC. The chain is built from TRBV7-2 and TRBJ2-1; the match to TRBD2 covers 7 bases. Per the germline V gene, CDR1 is SGHTA and CDR2 is FQGNSA. The trim removed 4 bases at V and 4 bases at J, leaving 4 bases unmatched. The CDR3 is 14 residues long.

V and J are TRBV6-5 and TRBJ1-1; no clear D. The CDR3 length is 14 residues. The germline V gene encodes CDR1 MNHEY and CDR2 SVGAGI. Trimming took off 2 bases at V and 3 bases at J, with 10 bases between the two ends. This CDR3 reads CASSYQTHYTEAFF. Here the CDR3 DNA reads TGTGCCAGCAGTTACCAGACTCATTACACTGAAGCTTTCTTT.

This clone occurred once. V is TRBV2 and J is TRBJ1-5; TRBD1 agrees at 8 bases. This CDR3 spans 13 amino acids. V lost 5 bases and J lost 8; bases outside the gene matches: 5. The V gene's germline CDR1 is SNHLY and CDR2 FYNNEI. The CDR3 DNA sequence: TGTGCCAGCAGTTTGGACAGGGTGAAGCCCCAGCATTTT. Translating it yields CASSLDRVKPQHF.

This clone was recorded a few times. The J gene is TRBJ1-6, the V gene TRBV6-1; D may be TRBD1 (5 bases). This CDR3 is 16 amino acids long. V was pared by 6 bases and J by 5 bases, with 17 bases between. Germline V gene data show CDR1 as MNHNS and CDR2 as SASEGT. The CDR3 nucleotides read TGTGCCAGCAGGGAACCGGGACTGGGGGATAATTCACCCCTCCACTTT. Translated, it gives CASREPGLGDNSPLHF.

The rearrangement joins TRBV7-8 to TRBJ1-4, with D possibly matching TRBD1 (6 bases). Germline V gene lookup returns CDR1 SGHVS and CDR2 FQNEAQ. The CDR3 spans 16 residues. V gave up 5 bases and J gave up 3 bases, with 16 bases separating them. The CDR3 loop reads CASSRVGGSANEKLFF. Written as DNA, the CDR3 is TGTGCCAGCAGCAGAGTAGGGGGTTCAGCTAATGAAAAACTGTTTTTT.

The sample holds a few counts of this clone. This sequence joins TRBV5-1 and TRBJ2-3; 12 positions match TRBD2. Germline CDR1 SGHRS, CDR2 YFSETQ. This CDR3 is built from 17 residues. Trimming at V came to 1 base and at J to 4 bases, leaving 7 bases not matched to a gene. For the CDR3, the DNA is TGCGCCAGCAGCTTGTGGGGAGCTAGCGGGGGGGCAGATACGCAGTATTTT. Protein product: CASSLWGASGGADTQYF.

The V call is TRBV7-3, the J call TRBJ2-7; TRBD2 is a possible D gene (5 bases). Deletions cut 6 bases from V and 7 bases from J, with 13 bases between. Germline V CDR1 and CDR2: SGHTA, FQGTGA. This CDR3 comprises 12 residues. For the CDR3, the DNA is TGTGCCAGCAGACCGCCCACGGGGGAGCAGTACTTC. Its protein product is CASRPPTGEQYF.

J is TRBJ1-2 and V is TRBV30; possible D gene TRBD1, 6 bases. V lost 0 bases and J lost 8, with 16 bases in between. Looked up from germline, CDR1 is GTSNPN and CDR2 is SVGIG (reference sequence). This CDR3 has 14 residues. The CDR3 DNA is TGTGCCTGGAGTGTCGGAGGGGGGGGATTAGGCTACACCTTC. Residues: CAWSVGGGGLGYTF.

The V gene is TRBV2, the J gene TRBJ2-1; D might be TRBD1 (6 bases). The V gene's germline CDR1 is SNHLY and CDR2 FYNNEI. This CDR3 has 15 residues. Trimming stripped 4 bases from V and 3 bases from J, with 13 bases between. DNA for the CDR3: TGTGCCAGCAGTGCCGGCAGGGGTGACTACAATGAGCAGTTCTTC. It is translated as CASSAGRGDYNEQFF.

The genes are TRBV7-9 and TRBJ1-4; D is possibly TRBD1 (5 bases). Germline V gene lookup returns CDR1 SEHNR and CDR2 FQNEAQ (reference sequence). The CDR3 is 15 residues long. The ends were cut back, 5 bases at V and 6 bases at J, with 16 bases in the middle. The CDR3 region has the DNA TGTGCCAGCAGCCCGCTCGGGGGGGAGGATGAAAAACTGTTTTTT. This gives the protein CASSPLGGEDEKLFF.

The chain employs TRBV29-1 and TRBJ2-7, with D tentatively TRBD1 or TRBD2 (5 bases each). Trimming cost V 5 bases and J 3 bases, with 20 bases left between them. Germline V gives CDR1 SQVTM, CDR2 ANQGSEA. CDR3 length: 15 amino acids. CDR3 protein: CSVWGAKARDYEQYF. CDR3 bases: TGCAGCGTTTGGGGAGCTAAGGCCAGGGACTACGAGCAGTACTTC.

The CDR3 DNA reads as TGTGCCAGCAGCAAATACAGCGGGTTCCAAGAGACCCAGTACTTC. The encoded protein is CASSKYSGFQETQYF. V and J are TRBV21-1 and TRBJ2-5; the table calls TRBD2, which could not be checked here. TRBV21-1 is marked as a pseudogene. The CDR3 extends over 15 amino acids.

The rearrangement uses TRBV9 and TRBJ1-6, with D uncertain. The CDR3 contains 15 residues. V was pared by 3 bases and J by 6 bases, with 13 bases between. Germline lookup yields CDR1 SGDLS and CDR2 YYNGEE. CDR3 residues: CASSGPPPLNSPLHF. For the CDR3, the DNA is TGTGCCAGCAGCGGACCTCCCCCCCTTAATTCACCCCTCCACTTT.

This clone was detected only a few times. The chain carries TRBV7-6 and TRBJ1-1; D is unclear. Trimming cost V 1 base and J 5 bases, with 8 bases left between them. The CDR3 is 13 amino acids. CDR1 and CDR2 (germline): SGHVS, FNYEAQ. The CDR3 region has the DNA TGTGCCAGCAGCTTAGGTGGAGTTACTGAAGCTTTCTTT. As protein: CASSLGGVTEAFF.

This sequence joins TRBV10-3 and TRBJ2-1; D is uncertain. V lost 8 bases and J 9 bases, leaving 14 bases between the germline ends. CDR3 length equals 12 residues. Germline CDR1 and CDR2: ENHRY and SYGVKD. CDR3: CAISNSRGEQFF. In nucleotides, the CDR3 is TGTGCCATCTCTAATAGTCGCGGTGAGCAGTTCTTC.

The rearrangement links TRBV6-6 to TRBJ2-3; D is perhaps TRBD1 (5 bases). Trimming shortened V by 5 bases and J by 0 bases, and 12 bases separated the two germline ends. Germline CDR1 and CDR2: MNHNY and SVGAGI (reference sequence). The length of the CDR3 is 15 residues. The CDR3: CASSKDRSSTDTQYF. CDR3 sequence (DNA): TGTGCCAGCAGTAAAGACAGATCTAGCACAGATACGCAGTATTTT.

V and J are TRBV7-8 and TRBJ1-5, with D unclear. Germline-derived CDR1 and CDR2 are SGHVS and FQNEAQ. This CDR3 region has 15 residues. V shed 0 bases and J shed 3 bases, with 9 bases lying between them. The CDR3 spells CASSLASTNNQPQHF. In nucleotides, the CDR3 is TGTGCCAGCAGCTTAGCGAGTACAAACAATCAGCCCCAGCATTTT.

This clone showed up just a few times. The V gene is TRBV6-4, the J gene TRBJ2-1; D is possibly TRBD2 (7 bases). Germline V lookup: CDR1 MRHNA, CDR2 SNTAGT. The CDR3 runs 14 residues. V gave up 4 bases and J gave up 5 bases, with 12 bases separating them. CDR3 residues: CASSVKGGDNEQFF. The CDR3, as DNA: TGTGCCAGCAGTGTGAAAGGGGGGGACAATGAGCAGTTCTTC.

The chain uses TRBV6-1 and TRBJ2-5, with TRBD1 matching 8 bases. Germline lookup yields CDR1 MNHNS and CDR2 SASEGT. Germline trimming cut 1 base from V and 5 bases from J; bases unmatched to any gene: 9. The CDR3 is made up of 16 amino acids. CDR3 coding DNA: TGTGCCAGCAGTGAAGTGGGACAGGCAGATAGGGAGACCCAGTACTTC. Translated, it gives CASSEVGQADRETQYF.

CDR3 residues: CASSFGLAGVPDTQYF. CDR3 sequence (DNA): TGTGCCAGCAGCTTCGGTCTAGCGGGGGTTCCAGATACGCAGTATTTT. The chain has TRBV5-6 and TRBJ2-3; 10 positions agree with TRBD2. CDR3 size: 16 residues. The trim removed 2 bases at V and 4 bases at J, leaving 7 bases unmatched. Germline CDR1 SGHDT, CDR2 YYEEEE.

V is TRBV7-2 and J is TRBJ2-1; no clear D gene. V was shortened by 2 bases and J by 8 bases, with 13 bases between the two germline ends. CDR3 length: 14 residues. CDR1 is SGHTA, CDR2 FQGNSA, per germline. The CDR3 loop reads CASSLWGFGYEQFF. The CDR3 bases are TGTGCCAGCAGCTTATGGGGTTTCGGCTATGAGCAGTTCTTC. Full variable domain (rest looked up from reference TRBV7-2 and TRBJ2-1): GAGVSQSPSNKVTEKGKDVELRCDPISGHTALYWYRQSLGQGLEFLIYFQGNSAPDKSGLPSDRFSAERTGGSVSTLTIQRTQQEDSAVYLCASSLWGFGYEQFFGPGTRLTVL.